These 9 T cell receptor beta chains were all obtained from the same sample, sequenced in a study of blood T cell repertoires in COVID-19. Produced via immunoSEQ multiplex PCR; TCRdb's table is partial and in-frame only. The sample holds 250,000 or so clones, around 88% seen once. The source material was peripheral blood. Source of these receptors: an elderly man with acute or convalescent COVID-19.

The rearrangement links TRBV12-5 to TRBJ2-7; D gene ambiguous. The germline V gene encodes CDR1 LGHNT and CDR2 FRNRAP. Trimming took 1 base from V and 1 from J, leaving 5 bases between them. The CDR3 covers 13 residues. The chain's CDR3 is CASGLDSSYEQYF. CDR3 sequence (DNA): TGTGCTAGTGGTTTGGACAGTTCCTACGAGCAGTACTTC. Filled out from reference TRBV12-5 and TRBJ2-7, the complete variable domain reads DARVTQTPRHKVTEMGQEVTMRCQPILGHNTVFWYRQTMMQGLELLAYFRNRAPLDDSGMPKDRFSAEMPDATLATLKIQPSEPRDSAVYFCASGLDSSYEQYFGPGTRLTVT.

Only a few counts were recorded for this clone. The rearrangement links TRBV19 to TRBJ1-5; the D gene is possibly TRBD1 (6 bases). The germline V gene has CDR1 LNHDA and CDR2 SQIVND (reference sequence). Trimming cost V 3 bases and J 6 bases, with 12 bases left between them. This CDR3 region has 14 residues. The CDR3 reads CASSIQGRTQPQHF. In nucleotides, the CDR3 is TGTGCCAGTAGTATTCAGGGGAGAACTCAGCCCCAGCATTTT.

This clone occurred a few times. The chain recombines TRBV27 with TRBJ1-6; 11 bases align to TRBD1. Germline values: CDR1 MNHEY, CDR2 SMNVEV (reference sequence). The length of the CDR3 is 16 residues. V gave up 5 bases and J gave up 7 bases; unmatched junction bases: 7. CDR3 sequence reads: CASSPLRTGGNSPLHF. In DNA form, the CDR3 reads TGTGCCAGCAGTCCCCTAAGGACAGGGGGCAATTCACCCCTCCACTTT.

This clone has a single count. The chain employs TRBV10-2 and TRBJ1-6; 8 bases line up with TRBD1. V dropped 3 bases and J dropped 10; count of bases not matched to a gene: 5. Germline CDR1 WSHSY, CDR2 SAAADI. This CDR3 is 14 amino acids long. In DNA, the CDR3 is TGCGCCAGCAGTGACCAGGGGGCGAGGTCACCCCTCCACTTT. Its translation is CASSDQGARSPLHF.

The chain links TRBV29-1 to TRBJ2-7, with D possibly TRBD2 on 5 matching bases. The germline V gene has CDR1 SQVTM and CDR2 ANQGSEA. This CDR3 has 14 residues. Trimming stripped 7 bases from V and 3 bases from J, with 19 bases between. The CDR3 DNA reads TGCAGCGCCTACGACGGGGTCCGGAGCTACGAGCAGTACTTC. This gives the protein CSAYDGVRSYEQYF.

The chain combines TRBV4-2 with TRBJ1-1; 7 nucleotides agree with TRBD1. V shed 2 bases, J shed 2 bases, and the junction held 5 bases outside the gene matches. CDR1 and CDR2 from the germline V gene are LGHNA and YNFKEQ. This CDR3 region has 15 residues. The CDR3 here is CASSQTGTVNTEAFF. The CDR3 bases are TGTGCCAGCAGCCAAACCGGGACAGTTAACACTGAAGCTTTCTTT.

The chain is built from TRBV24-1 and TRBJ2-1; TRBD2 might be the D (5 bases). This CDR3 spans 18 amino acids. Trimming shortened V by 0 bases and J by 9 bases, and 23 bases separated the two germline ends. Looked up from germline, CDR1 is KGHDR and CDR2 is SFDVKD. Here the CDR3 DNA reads TGTGCCACCAGTGATTTGCAGCCTGGCGCCACAAACCGGGGTGAGCAGTTCTTC. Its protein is CATSDLQPGATNRGEQFF.

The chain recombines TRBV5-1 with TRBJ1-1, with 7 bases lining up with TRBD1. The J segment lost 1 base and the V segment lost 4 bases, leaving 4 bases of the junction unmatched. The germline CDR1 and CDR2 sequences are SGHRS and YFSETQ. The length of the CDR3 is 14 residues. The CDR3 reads CASSEQGTNTEAFF. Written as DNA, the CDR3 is TGCGCCAGCAGCGAACAGGGGACGAACACTGAAGCTTTCTTT.

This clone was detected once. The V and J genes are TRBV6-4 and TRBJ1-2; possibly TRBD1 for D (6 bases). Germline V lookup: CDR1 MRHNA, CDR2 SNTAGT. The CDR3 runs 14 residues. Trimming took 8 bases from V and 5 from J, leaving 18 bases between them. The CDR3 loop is CASAPGGGAYGYTF. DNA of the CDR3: TGTGCCAGCGCCCCGGGGGGGGGCGCATATGGCTACACCTTC.